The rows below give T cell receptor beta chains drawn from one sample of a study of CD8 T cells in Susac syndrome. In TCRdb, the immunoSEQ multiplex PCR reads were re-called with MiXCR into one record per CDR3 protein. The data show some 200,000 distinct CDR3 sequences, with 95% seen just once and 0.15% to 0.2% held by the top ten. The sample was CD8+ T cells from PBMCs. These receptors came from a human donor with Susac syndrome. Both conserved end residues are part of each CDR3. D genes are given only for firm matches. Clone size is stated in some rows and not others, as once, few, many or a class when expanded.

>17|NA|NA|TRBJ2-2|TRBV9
CASSVERGAANTGELFF
TGTGCCAGCAGCGTAGAGCGAGGGGCCGCGAACACCGGGGAGCTGTTTTTT
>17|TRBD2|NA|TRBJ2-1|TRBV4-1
CASSQEGLAGGLNEQFF
TGCGCCAGCAGCCAAGAAGGGCTAGCGGGGGGGCTCAATGAGCAGTTCTTC
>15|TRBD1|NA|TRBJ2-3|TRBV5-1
CASSRIGQGTDTQYF
TGCGCCAGCAGTAGGATCGGACAGGGCACAGATACGCAGTATTTT
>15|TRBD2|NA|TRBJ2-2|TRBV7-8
CASSPSGGRTGELFF
TGTGCCAGCAGCCCCAGCGGGGGGCGCACCGGGGAGCTGTTTTTT
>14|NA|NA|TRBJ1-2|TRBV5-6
CASSSYREPYGYTF
TGTGCCAGCAGCTCTTACAGGGAACCCTATGGCTACACCTTC
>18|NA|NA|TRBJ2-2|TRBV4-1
CASSPFGQGGFNTGELFF
TGCGCCAGCAGCCCATTTGGACAGGGAGGGTTTAACACCGGGGAGCTGTTTTTT
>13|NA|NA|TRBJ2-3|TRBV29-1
CSVGGLRTDTQYF
TGCAGCGTTGGGGGGTTACGCACAGATACGCAGTATTTT
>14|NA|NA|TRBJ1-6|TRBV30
CAWSGGRGKSPLHF
TGTGCCTGGAGTGGGGGGCGGGGGAAATCACCCCTCCACTTT
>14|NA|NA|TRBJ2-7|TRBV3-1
CASSQDSTGYEQYF
TGTGCCAGCAGCCAAGACTCGACTGGCTACGAGCAGTACTTC
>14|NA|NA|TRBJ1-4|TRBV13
CASSPGATNEKLFF
TGTGCCAGCAGCCCCGGTGCAACTAATGAAAAACTGTTTTTT
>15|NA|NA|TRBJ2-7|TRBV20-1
CSARDLRAHTYEQYF
TGCAGTGCTAGAGATCTTAGGGCACATACCTACGAGCAGTACTTC
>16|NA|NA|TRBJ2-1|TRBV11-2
CASSLVLLGPPAEQFF
TGTGCCAGCAGCTTGGTGCTTCTCGGCCCCCCCGCTGAGCAGTTCTTC
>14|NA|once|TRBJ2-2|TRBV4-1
CASSQILPGGELFF
TGCGCCAGCAGCCAGATACTCCCGGGAGGGGAGCTGTTTTTT
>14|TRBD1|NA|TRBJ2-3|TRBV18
CASSADRSTDTQYF
TGTGCCAGCTCAGCGGACAGGAGCACAGATACGCAGTATTTT
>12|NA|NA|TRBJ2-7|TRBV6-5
CASSYSAGEQYF
TGTGCCAGCAGTTACTCAGCCGGCGAGCAGTACTTC
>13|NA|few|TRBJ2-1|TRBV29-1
CSVGMGGYNEQFF
TGCAGCGTTGGCATGGGGGGTTACAATGAGCAGTTCTTC
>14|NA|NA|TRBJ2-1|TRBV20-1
CSARGISSYNEQFF
TGCAGTGCTCGGGGCATTAGCTCCTACAATGAGCAGTTCTTC
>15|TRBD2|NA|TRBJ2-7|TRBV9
CASSSVGGSSYEQYF
TGTGCCAGCAGCTCGGTGGGCGGGAGCTCCTACGAGCAGTACTTC
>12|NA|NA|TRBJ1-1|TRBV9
CASSAGGSEAFF
TGTGCCAGCAGCGCTGGGGGTTCTGAAGCTTTCTTT
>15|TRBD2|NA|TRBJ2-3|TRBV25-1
CASSEWTSATDTQYF
TGTGCCAGCAGTGAATGGACTAGCGCCACAGATACGCAGTATTTT
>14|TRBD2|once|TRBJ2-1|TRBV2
CASRLAGVYNEQFF
TGTGCCAGCAGGTTAGCGGGCGTATACAATGAGCAGTTCTTC
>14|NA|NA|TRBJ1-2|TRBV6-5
CASSYSPFTYGYTF
TGTGCCAGCAGTTACTCACCCTTCACCTATGGCTACACCTTC
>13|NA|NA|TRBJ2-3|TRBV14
CASSHSPGDTQYF
TGTGCCAGCAGCCATTCACCGGGGGATACGCAGTATTTT
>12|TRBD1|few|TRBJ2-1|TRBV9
CASSGQGNEQFF
TGTGCCAGCAGTGGACAGGGGAATGAGCAGTTCTTC
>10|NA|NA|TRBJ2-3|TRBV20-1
CSARLDTQYF
TGCAGTGCTAGGTTAGATACGCAGTATTTT
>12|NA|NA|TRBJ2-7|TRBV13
CASSLVGPEQYF
TGTGCCAGCAGCTTAGTCGGTCCTGAGCAGTACTTC
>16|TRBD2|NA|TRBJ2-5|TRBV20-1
CSARVGGGGAQETQYF
TGCAGTGCTAGAGTAGGGGGCGGGGGGGCTCAGGAGACCCAGTACTTC
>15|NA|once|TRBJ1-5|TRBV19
CASSIVHGGNQPQHF
TGTGCCAGTAGTATAGTACACGGGGGCAATCAGCCCCAGCATTTT
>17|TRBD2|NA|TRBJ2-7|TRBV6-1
CASSAHSTGTSPHEQYF
TGTGCCAGCAGTGCTCACTCCACCGGGACTAGTCCCCACGAGCAGTACTTC
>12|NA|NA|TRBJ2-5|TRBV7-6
CASSLAEETQYF
TGTGCCAGCAGCTTAGCGGAAGAGACCCAGTACTTC
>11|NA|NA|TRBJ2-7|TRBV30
CAWAEGWEQYF
TGTGCCTGGGCCGAGGGGTGGGAGCAGTACTTC
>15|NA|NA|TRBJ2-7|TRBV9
CASSVATSQQDEQYF
TGTGCCAGCAGCGTAGCTACTAGCCAGCAAGACGAGCAGTACTTC
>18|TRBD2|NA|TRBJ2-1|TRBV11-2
CASSPGLAGPSSYNEQFF
TGTGCCAGCAGCCCGGGACTAGCGGGGCCGAGCTCCTACAATGAGCAGTTCTTC
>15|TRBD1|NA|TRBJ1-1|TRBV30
CAWSVPFRDSNEAFF
TGTGCCTGGAGTGTACCCTTCCGGGACAGCAATGAAGCTTTCTTT
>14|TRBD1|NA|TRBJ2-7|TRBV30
CAWQGGQGAYEQYF
TGTGCCTGGCAGGGGGGACAGGGTGCCTACGAGCAGTACTTC
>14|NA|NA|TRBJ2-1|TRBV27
CASGIRGTYNEQFF
TGTGCCAGCGGTATCCGGGGAACCTACAATGAGCAGTTCTTC